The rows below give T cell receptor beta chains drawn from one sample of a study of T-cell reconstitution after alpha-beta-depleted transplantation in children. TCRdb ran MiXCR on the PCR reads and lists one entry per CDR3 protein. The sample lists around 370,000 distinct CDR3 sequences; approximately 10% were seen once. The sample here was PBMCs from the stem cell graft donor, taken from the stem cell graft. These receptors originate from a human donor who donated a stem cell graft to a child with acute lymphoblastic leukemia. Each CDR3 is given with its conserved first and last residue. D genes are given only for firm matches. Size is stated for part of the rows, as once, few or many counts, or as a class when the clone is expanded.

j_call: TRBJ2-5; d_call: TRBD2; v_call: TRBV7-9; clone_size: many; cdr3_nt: TGTGCCAGCAGCTCTGGGACTAGCGGGCAGTACTTC; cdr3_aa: CASSSGTSGQYF
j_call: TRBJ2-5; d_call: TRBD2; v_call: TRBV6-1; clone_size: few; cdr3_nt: TGTGCCAGCAGTGAAATAGCGGGAAGGTCGTGGGAGACCCAGTACTTC; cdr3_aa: CASSEIAGRSWETQYF
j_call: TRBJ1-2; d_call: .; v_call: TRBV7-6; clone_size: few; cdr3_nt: TGTGCCAGCAGCTTAGAAAGTGGTAGGCTGGCTGGCTACACCTTC; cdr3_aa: CASSLESGRLAGYTF
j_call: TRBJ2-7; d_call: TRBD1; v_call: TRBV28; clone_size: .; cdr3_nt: TGTGCCAGCAGTTTACCGTACCGGGACAGCCCGTACGAGCAGTACTTC; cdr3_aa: CASSLPYRDSPYEQYF
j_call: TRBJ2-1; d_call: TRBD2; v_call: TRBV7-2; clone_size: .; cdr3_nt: TGTGCCAGCAGCTTAGTCTCGCGGGAGGACCTCTACAATGAGCAGTTCTTC; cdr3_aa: CASSLVSREDLYNEQFF
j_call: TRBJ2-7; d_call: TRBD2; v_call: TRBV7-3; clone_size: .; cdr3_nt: TGTGCCAGCAGCCCGAAGCGGGAGCTCGGGAGGGAGCAGTACTTC; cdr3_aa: CASSPKRELGREQYF
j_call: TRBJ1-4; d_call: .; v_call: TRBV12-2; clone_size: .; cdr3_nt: TGTGCAAGTCGCTTAGCAGGGGTAGGGGAAAAACTGTTTTTT; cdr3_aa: CASRLAGVGEKLFF
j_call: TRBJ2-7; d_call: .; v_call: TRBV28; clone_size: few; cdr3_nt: TGTGCCAGCAGTTTATGGGGGGGACACGAGCAGTACTTC; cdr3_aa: CASSLWGGHEQYF
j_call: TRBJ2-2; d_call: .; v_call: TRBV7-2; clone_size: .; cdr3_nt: TGTGCCAGCAGCTATAACCCCAGGGTTTCCGGGGAGCTGTTTTTT; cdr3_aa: CASSYNPRVSGELFF
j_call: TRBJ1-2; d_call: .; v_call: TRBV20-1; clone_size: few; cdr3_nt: TGCAGTGCTAGGGGTCCGGATCCATCGAATAACTATGGCTACACCTTC; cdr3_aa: CSARGPDPSNNYGYTF
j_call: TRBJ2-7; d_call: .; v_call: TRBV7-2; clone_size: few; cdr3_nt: TGTGCCAGCAGCTTAGGGTGGTCTTGGGACGAGCAGTACTTC; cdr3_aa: CASSLGWSWDEQYF
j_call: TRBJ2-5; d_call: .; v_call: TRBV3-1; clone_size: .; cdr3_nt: TGTGCCAGCAGCCTAGGTGACAAGGCGATCCAAGAGACCCAGTACTTC; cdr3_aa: CASSLGDKAIQETQYF
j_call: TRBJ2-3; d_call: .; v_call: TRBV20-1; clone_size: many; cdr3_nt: TGCAGTGCTAGAGTCGGGACTAGCACAGATACGCAGTATTTT; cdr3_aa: CSARVGTSTDTQYF
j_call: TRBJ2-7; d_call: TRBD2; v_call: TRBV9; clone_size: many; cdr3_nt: TGTGCCAGCAGCGCTACTAGCGGGGTGGCCTACGAGCAGTACTTC; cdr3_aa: CASSATSGVAYEQYF
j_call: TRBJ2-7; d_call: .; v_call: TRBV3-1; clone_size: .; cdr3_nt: TGTGCCAGCAGCCCCACCGTGAGGGACGAGCAGTACTTC; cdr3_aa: CASSPTVRDEQYF
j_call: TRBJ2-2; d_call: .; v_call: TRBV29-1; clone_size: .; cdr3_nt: TGCAGCGTATACAGGGCGGGTGGGGAGCTGTTTTTT; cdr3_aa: CSVYRAGGELFF
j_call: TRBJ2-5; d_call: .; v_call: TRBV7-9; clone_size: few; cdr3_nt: TGTGCCAGCAGCTTAGCGGAGGGATCCATAAAGACCCAGTACTTC; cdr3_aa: CASSLAEGSIKTQYF
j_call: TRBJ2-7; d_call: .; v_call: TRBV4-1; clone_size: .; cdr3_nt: TGCGCCAGCAGGCCTGGAAGAGGTAGCGGCGAGCAGTACTTC; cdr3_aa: CASRPGRGSGEQYF
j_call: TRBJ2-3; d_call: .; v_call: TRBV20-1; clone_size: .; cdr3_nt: TGCAGTGCCCCCAGAGAGGGTCTAAGCACAGATACGCAGTATTTT; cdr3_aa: CSAPREGLSTDTQYF
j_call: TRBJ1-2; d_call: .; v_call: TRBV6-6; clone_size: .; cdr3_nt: TGTGCCAGCAGGCTGAACGGGGGGTATGGCTACACCTTC; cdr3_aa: CASRLNGGYGYTF
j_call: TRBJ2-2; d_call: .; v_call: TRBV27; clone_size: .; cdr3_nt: TGTGCCAGCAGTTTTTGGACCGGGGAGCTGTTTTTT; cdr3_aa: CASSFWTGELFF
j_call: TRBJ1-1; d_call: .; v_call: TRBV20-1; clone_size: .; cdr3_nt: TGCAGTGCTAGAGGGTGGGGGGGTACTGAAGCTTTCTTT; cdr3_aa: CSARGWGGTEAFF
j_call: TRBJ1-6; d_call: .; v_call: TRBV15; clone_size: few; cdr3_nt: TGTGCCACCAGCAGACGCCCCCCAAGTAATTCACCCCTCCACTTT; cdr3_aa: CATSRRPPSNSPLHF
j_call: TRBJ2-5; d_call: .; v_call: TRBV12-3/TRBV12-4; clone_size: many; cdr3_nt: TGTGCCAGCAGCTTAAGCGGTATCCAAGAGACCCAGTACTTC; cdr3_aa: CASSLSGIQETQYF
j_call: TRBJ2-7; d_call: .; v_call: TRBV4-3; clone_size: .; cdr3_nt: TGCGCCAGCAGCCACGGGCCTCCCTACGAGCAGTACTTC; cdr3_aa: CASSHGPPYEQYF
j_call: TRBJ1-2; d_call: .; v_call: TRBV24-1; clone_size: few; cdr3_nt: TGTGCCACCAGTGACCCCGTTGAAGGGACCTATGGCTACACCTTC; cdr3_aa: CATSDPVEGTYGYTF
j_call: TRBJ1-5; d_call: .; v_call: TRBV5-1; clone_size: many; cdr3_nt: TGCGCCAGCAGCTTGGAACAGGGCAATCAGCCCCAGCATTTT; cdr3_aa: CASSLEQGNQPQHF
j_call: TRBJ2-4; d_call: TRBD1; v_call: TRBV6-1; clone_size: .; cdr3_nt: TGTGCCAGCGGGCGGACAGGGGGCGTTCGGATTCCCGAAAACATTCAGTACTTC; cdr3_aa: CASGRTGGVRIPENIQYF
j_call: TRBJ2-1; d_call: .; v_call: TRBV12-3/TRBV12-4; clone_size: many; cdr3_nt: TGTGCCAGCAGTATTAATGAGCAGTTCTTC; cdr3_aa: CASSINEQFF
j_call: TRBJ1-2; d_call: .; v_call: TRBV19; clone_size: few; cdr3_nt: TGTGCCAGTAGTATAAAGGACGGGACTAACTATGGCTACACCTTC; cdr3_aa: CASSIKDGTNYGYTF
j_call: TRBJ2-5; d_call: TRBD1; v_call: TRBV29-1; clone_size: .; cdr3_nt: TGCAGCGTTGGGGCCGGACAGGTCCAAGAGACCCAGTACTTC; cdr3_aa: CSVGAGQVQETQYF
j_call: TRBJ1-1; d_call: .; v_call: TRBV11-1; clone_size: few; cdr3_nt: TGTGCCAGCAGCTTAGAGATCGGGGTAGGCACTGAAGCTTTCTTT; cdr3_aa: CASSLEIGVGTEAFF
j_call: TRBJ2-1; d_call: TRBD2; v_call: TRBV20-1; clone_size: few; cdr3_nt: TGCAGTGCTAGAGTTGGACTAGCGAACTACAATGAGCAGTTCTTC; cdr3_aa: CSARVGLANYNEQFF
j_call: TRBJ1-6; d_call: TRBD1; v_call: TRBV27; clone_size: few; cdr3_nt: TGTGCCAGCAGTCCAAACAGGGGAGGTAATTCACCCCTCCACTTT; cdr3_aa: CASSPNRGGNSPLHF
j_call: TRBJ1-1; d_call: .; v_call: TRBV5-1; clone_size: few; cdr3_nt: TGCGCCAGCAGCTTGGCGGCAGAAGCTTTCTTT; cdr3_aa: CASSLAAEAFF
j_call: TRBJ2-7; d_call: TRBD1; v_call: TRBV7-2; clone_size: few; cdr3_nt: TGTGCCAGCAGCTTCCCCCGGACAGGAGCCTACGAGCAGTACTTC; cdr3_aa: CASSFPRTGAYEQYF
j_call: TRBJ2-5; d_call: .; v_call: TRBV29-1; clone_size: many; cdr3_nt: TGCAGCCGGACCTCGAAGGCGGGAGAGACCCAGTACTTC; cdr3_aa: CSRTSKAGETQYF
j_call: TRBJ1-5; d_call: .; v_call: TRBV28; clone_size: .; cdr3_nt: TGTGCCAGCAGTTTATCGGCAGGGGATCAGCCCCAGCATTTT; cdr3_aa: CASSLSAGDQPQHF
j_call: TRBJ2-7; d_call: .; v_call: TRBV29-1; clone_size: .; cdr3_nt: TGCAGCGTTGATGGGGGGTACGAGCAGTACTTC; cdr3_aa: CSVDGGYEQYF
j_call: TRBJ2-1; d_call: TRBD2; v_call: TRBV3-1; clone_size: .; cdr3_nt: TGTGCCAGCAGCCCGGGGACTACCAACTACAATGAGCAGTTCTTC; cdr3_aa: CASSPGTTNYNEQFF